Below, 14 T cell receptor beta chains from the same sample are listed, as sequenced in a study of OX40 agonist ivuxolimab in advanced cancers. Measured with immunoSEQ multiplex PCR; TCRdb has only the in-frame clones, and not every one. In the table there are some 64,000 clones, around 83% of which are singletons. Sequences were derived from CD4+ or CD8+ T cells sorted from blood, sampled in a trial of the OX40 agonist ivuxolimab. The receptor source for this set is an adult with an advanced solid tumor such as melanoma, head and neck, liver or kidney cancer.

With regard to this clone: The same CDR3 arises from other DNA sequences in this sample as well. V is TRBV9 and J is TRBJ1-2; 7 nucleotides align to TRBD1. The V segment lost 2 bases and the J segment 6 bases; nucleotides outside the gene matches: 4. CDR1 and CDR2 from the germline V gene are SGDLS and YYNGEE. CDR3 size: 13 residues. The CDR3 DNA reads as TGTGCCAGCAGCGTTAGGACAGGAGATGGCTACACCTTC. It encodes CASSVRTGDGYTF. Complete variable domain (other parts from reference TRBV9 and TRBJ1-2): DSGVTQTPKHLITATGQRVTLRCSPRSGDLSVYWYQQSLDQGLQFLIQYYNGEERAKGNILERFSAQQFPDLHSELNLSSLELGDSALYFCASSVRTGDGYTFGSGTRLTVV.

This chain uses TRBV20-1 with TRBJ1-2; no reliable D call. Per the germline V gene, CDR1 is DFQATT and CDR2 is SNEGSKA (reference sequence). V lost 6 bases and J lost 7, with 12 bases in between. This CDR3 spans 11 amino acids. The CDR3 nucleotides read TGCAGTGCCCCGGACGTGGCTGGCTACACCTTC. The encoded protein is CSAPDVAGYTF.

V usage is TRBV10-3 and J usage is TRBJ1-2; weak D call: TRBD1 (5 bases). CDR1 is ENHRY, CDR2 SYGVKD, per germline. V gave up 10 bases and J gave up 5 bases, with 17 bases separating them. This CDR3 contains 13 residues. The CDR3 DNA is TGTGCCACCCTAAGGGGAAACTTATATGGCTACACCTTC. This codes for CATLRGNLYGYTF.

The CDR3 nucleotides read TGCGCCAGCAGCCAAGGTCCCGGGATCCACTCCTACGAGCAGTACTTC. This encodes CASSQGPGIHSYEQYF. The chain carries TRBV4-1 and TRBJ2-7; possible D gene TRBD2, 5 bases. CDR1 and CDR2 (germline): MGHRA, YSYEKL. The CDR3 totals 16 residues. With 1 base removed from V and 0 bases from J, the gap between germline ends came to 13 bases.

The chain combines TRBV5-1 with TRBJ2-5, with D uncertain. CDR3 length: 14 residues. The germline gives CDR1 SGHRS, CDR2 YFSETQ. V was pared by 1 base and J by 5 bases, with 12 bases between. The CDR3 is CASSLNGGWETQYF. In DNA, the CDR3 is TGCGCCAGCAGCTTGAATGGTGGGTGGGAGACCCAGTACTTC.

The chain combines TRBV5-4 with TRBJ2-1; the match to TRBD2 covers 7 bases. Germline V gene sequence: CDR1 SGHNT, CDR2 YYREEE (reference sequence). V lost 6 bases and J lost 5; bases outside the gene matches: 11. This CDR3 spans 15 amino acids. CDR3 loop: CASTSPGSGDNEQFF. CDR3 bases: TGTGCCAGCACCTCCCCGGGGAGCGGGGACAATGAGCAGTTCTTC. Full variable domain (outside the CDR3, taken from reference TRBV5-4 and TRBJ2-1): ETGVTQSPTHLIKTRGQQVTLRCSSQSGHNTVSWYQQALGQGPQFIFQYYREEENGRGNFPPRFSGLQFPNYSSELNVNALELDDSALYLCASTSPGSGDNEQFFGPGTRLTVL.

CDR3 loop: CASSEGGFSQPQHF. The CDR3 DNA reads as TGTGCCAGCAGCGAGGGGGGGTTTAGTCAGCCCCAGCATTTT. The chain links TRBV9 to TRBJ1-5; maybe TRBD1 (6 bases). V dropped 3 bases and J dropped 6 bases, with 13 bases sitting between them. Per germline, CDR1 SGDLS and CDR2 YYNGEE. This CDR3 has 14 amino acids.

The chain joins TRBV15 to TRBJ2-3, with a tentative D call TRBD1 (6 bases). The CDR3 is 15 residues long. V lost 0 bases to trimming and J lost 7 bases, with 14 bases between them. The germline V gene encodes CDR1 LNHNV and CDR2 YYDKDF (reference sequence). DNA of the CDR3: TGTGCCACCAGCAGAGATCAGGGGCCGACTTATACGCAGTATTTT. Amino acids: CATSRDQGPTYTQYF. The full variable domain, completed using reference TRBV15 and TRBJ2-3, is DAMVIQNPRYQVTQFGKPVTLSCSQTLNHNVMYWYQQKSSQAPKLLFHYYDKDFNNEADTPDNFQSRRPNTSFCFLDIRSPGLGDTAMYLCATSRDQGPTYTQYFGPGTRLTVL.

On this clone itself: The sample contains more than one DNA sequence encoding this CDR3. The J gene is TRBJ2-7, the V gene TRBV20-1; no definite D call. CDR3 length: 10 amino acids. CDR1 is DFQATT, CDR2 SNEGSKA, per germline (reference sequence). Trimming pared 3 bases from V and 6 bases from J, leaving 6 bases between. The CDR3 sequence is CSARGVEQYF. The DNA of the CDR3 is TGCAGTGCTAGGGGTGTCGAGCAGTACTTC.

This clone occurred once. V and J are TRBV7-3 and TRBJ2-5; D might be TRBD1 or TRBD2, each matching 5 bases. V lost 11 bases, J lost 3 bases, and 19 bases lay in between. CDR3 length: 14 amino acids. Germline V lookup: CDR1 SGHTA, CDR2 FQGTGA. CDR3 sequence (DNA): TGTGCCGGAAACACGGGACGTTGCAAAGAGACCCAGTACTTC. Residues: CAGNTGRCKETQYF.

This chain connects TRBV19 to TRBJ2-3; the D is unclear. CDR1 is LNHDA and CDR2 is SQIVND in the germline V gene (reference sequence). The V end lost 1 base, the J end lost 0 bases, and 8 bases lay between the germline ends. The CDR3 totals 15 residues. This CDR3 reads CASSIGGISTDTQYF. CDR3 nucleotide sequence: TGTGCCAGTAGTATAGGGGGAATCAGCACAGATACGCAGTATTTT.

The rearrangement joins TRBV20-1 to TRBJ1-2; maybe TRBD1 (6 bases). This CDR3 has 11 residues. Trimming removed 6 bases at V and 7 bases at J, with 12 bases between. The germline V gene encodes CDR1 DFQATT and CDR2 SNEGSKA (reference sequence). In nucleotides, the CDR3 is TGCAGTGCGCCGTTCAGGGGTGGCTACACCTTC. This sequence encodes CSAPFRGGYTF.

The V call is TRBV4-2, the J call TRBJ2-7; a possible D gene is TRBD1 (6 bases). This CDR3 comprises 13 residues. Germline CDR1 LGHNA, CDR2 YNFKEQ. The germline V and J ends were trimmed by 4 bases and 3 bases, with 10 bases remaining between them. The chain's CDR3 is CASSRTDSYEQYF. The CDR3 DNA reads TGTGCCAGCAGCCGGACAGACAGCTACGAGCAGTACTTC.

The chain's CDR3 is CASGMRGHGTEAFF. The CDR3 region has the DNA TGTGCCAGCGGCATGAGGGGACACGGAACTGAAGCTTTCTTT. The J gene is TRBJ1-1, the V gene TRBV6-5, with D perhaps matching TRBD1 (6 bases). Germline values: CDR1 MNHEY, CDR2 SVGAGI. The CDR3 is 14 residues long. V gave up 8 bases and J gave up 5 bases, with 18 bases separating them.